The 26 T cell receptor beta chains presented below share a single source sample, sequenced in a study of T cell responses to AZD1222 COVID-19 vaccine (dated by TCRdb to about 2021). What the time point label conveys for this sample: about 28 days (+/-7) after the second vaccine dose. Libraries were prepared through the immunoSEQ multiplex PCR assay. TCRdb provides this immuneACCESS table in a form limited to in-frame rearrangements. Some clones are lacking; in checked studies, under half of them reflect an unresolved V gene, and why the rest are absent is not known. The table for this sample lists under 200,000 clones; around 90% of them were counted only once. Approximately 26% of the sample belongs to the ten largest clones. Specimen: peripheral blood, collected 28 days after the second AZD1222 dose. These receptors came from an adult who received the AZD1222 COVID-19 vaccine.

CDR3 loop: CASSYSGVGRTGELFF. The CDR3 region has the DNA TGTGCCAGCAGTTACTCTGGGGTGGGACGCACCGGGGAGCTGTTTTTT. The chain employs TRBV6-5 and TRBJ2-2; tentatively, D is TRBD1 or TRBD2 (5 bases each). Trimming left V 0 bases short and J 4 bases short, with 12 bases between. The CDR3 is 16 amino acids. Germline V gene lookup returns CDR1 MNHEY and CDR2 SVGAGI.

The J gene is TRBJ2-7, the V gene TRBV9, with TRBD2 as a possible D gene (6 bases). The germline V gene encodes CDR1 SGDLS and CDR2 YYNGEE. This CDR3 comprises 14 residues. Trimming removed 0 bases at V and 10 bases at J, with 17 bases between. The CDR3 DNA reads TGTGCCAGCAGCGTAGAAAGGGACTTCGTACGACAGTACTTC. Translated, it gives CASSVERDFVRQYF.

The CDR3 region has the DNA TGTGCCAGTAGCCCGGGGGGGCGCGACACCGGGGAGCTGTTTTTT. Translating gives CASSPGGRDTGELFF. This sequence joins TRBV19 and TRBJ2-2, with TRBD2 matching 8 bases. J gave up 3 bases and V 6 bases, and 6 bases lay outside the gene matches. The length of the CDR3 is 15 residues. Germline CDR1 and CDR2: LNHDA and SQIVND (reference sequence).

The chain recombines TRBV19 with TRBJ2-7; D not certain. The germline V gene has CDR1 LNHDA and CDR2 SQIVND (reference sequence). This CDR3 has 14 amino acids. V lost 5 bases, J lost 1 base, and 12 bases lay in between. CDR3 DNA sequence: TGTGCCAGTAGTTCTAGGGCACCATCCTACGAGCAGTACTTC. It encodes CASSSRAPSYEQYF.

This clone was detected only once. This chain joins TRBV6-4 and TRBJ2-3, with 7 bases matching TRBD2. V lost 2 bases and J lost 5; bases outside the gene matches: 4. The germline V gene encodes CDR1 MRHNA and CDR2 SNTAGT. This CDR3 comprises 14 residues. The CDR3, as DNA: TGTGCCAGCAGTGACGCGGGAGCGGGAGATACGCAGTATTTT. The encoded protein is CASSDAGAGDTQYF.

The rearrangement uses TRBV5-4 and TRBJ2-1, with TRBD2 matching over 8 bases. The CDR3 extends over 15 amino acids. Trimming took 0 bases from V and 8 from J; bases not matched to a gene: 7. Looked up from germline, CDR1 is SGHNT and CDR2 is YYREEE (reference sequence). Written as DNA, the CDR3 is TGTGCCAGCAGCTTGGCAGCGGGAGCTGGTGATGAGCAGTTCTTC. Protein sequence: CASSLAAGAGDEQFF.

The V call is TRBV10-3, the J call TRBJ1-2; 9 positions agree with TRBD1. Germline CDR1 is ENHRY and CDR2 is SYGVKD. The CDR3 runs 15 residues. With V trimmed by 10 bases and J by 6 bases, 15 bases remained unmatched. In DNA, the CDR3 is TGTGCCACCAAGAAAGGGACAGGGCCTACCAATGGCTACACCTTC. Translation: CATKKGTGPTNGYTF.

The chain joins TRBV5-1 to TRBJ2-7, with D possibly called TRBD1 or TRBD2 (5 bases each). Germline loops: CDR1 SGHRS, CDR2 YFSETQ. CDR3 length equals 13 residues. V was trimmed by 5 bases and J by 3 bases, leaving 12 bases between them. Here the CDR3 reads CASRRDGDYEQYF. The CDR3 DNA reads TGCGCCAGCAGACGGGACGGAGACTACGAGCAGTACTTC.

The chain recombines TRBV19 with TRBJ2-7, with D possibly matching TRBD1 (5 bases). Germline V gives CDR1 LNHDA, CDR2 SQIVND (reference sequence). V gave up 1 base and J gave up 1 base, with 5 bases separating them. The length of the CDR3 is 13 residues. In DNA, the CDR3 is TGTGCCAGTAGTATAGGACAGTCCTACGAGCAGTACTTC. Translating gives CASSIGQSYEQYF.

This clone showed up just a few times. The chain recombines TRBV6-4 with TRBJ2-1; TRBD2 agrees at 11 bases. Germline V gives CDR1 MRHNA, CDR2 SNTAGT. The CDR3 spans 15 residues. The V segment lost 8 bases and the J segment 2 bases; nucleotides outside the gene matches: 5. The CDR3 region has the DNA TGTGCCAGCGCCATAGCGGGAGGGACCTACAATGAGCAGTTCTTC. Translating gives CASAIAGGTYNEQFF.

The V gene is TRBV7-9, the J gene TRBJ2-1, with 7 bases aligning to TRBD2. CDR3 length: 16 residues. J gave up 2 bases and V 4 bases, and 8 bases lay outside the gene matches. CDR1 and CDR2 (germline): SEHNR, FQNEAQ (reference sequence). The CDR3 nucleotides read TGTGCCAGCAGCTACGGGGGAGCGGGAACCTACAATGAGCAGTTCTTC. Protein: CASSYGGAGTYNEQFF.

The chain couples TRBV27 to TRBJ1-6; D is uncertain. V was trimmed by 4 bases and J by 13 bases, leaving 14 bases between them. The CDR3 length is 13 residues. The germline gives CDR1 MNHEY, CDR2 SMNVEV (reference sequence). The CDR3 loop is CASSSEGPSPLHF. CDR3 bases: TGTGCCAGCAGTTCCGAGGGCCCCTCGCCCCTCCACTTT.

The chain uses TRBV28 and TRBJ1-1, with 7 bases matching TRBD1. V shed 2 bases, J shed 0 bases, and the junction held 6 bases outside the gene matches. Per the germline V gene, CDR1 is MDHEN and CDR2 is SYDVKM. This CDR3 region has 16 residues. CDR3 DNA sequence: TGTGCCAGCAGTTTAACACAGGGGACTATGAACACTGAAGCTTTCTTT. This translates into CASSLTQGTMNTEAFF. Using reference TRBV28 and TRBJ1-1 for the parts outside the CDR3, the full variable domain is DVKVTQSSRYLVKRTGEKVFLECVQDMDHENMFWYRQDPGLGLRLIYFSYDVKMKEKGDIPEGYSVSREKKERFSLILESASTNQTSMYLCASSLTQGTMNTEAFFGQGTRLTVV.

The CDR3 DNA sequence: TGTGCCAGCAGCGTAGAGGGACTAGCGGGACGTGAGCAGTACTTC. Its protein is CASSVEGLAGREQYF. The chain joins TRBV9 to TRBJ2-7; 13 bases fit TRBD2. The CDR3 extends over 15 amino acids. In germline, CDR1 is SGDLS, CDR2 YYNGEE. V was clipped by 0 bases and J by 7 bases; unmatched bases: 4. The entire variable domain, with the rest obtained from reference TRBV9 and TRBJ2-7, is as follows: DSGVTQTPKHLITATGQRVTLRCSPRSGDLSVYWYQQSLDQGLQFLIQYYNGEERAKGNILERFSAQQFPDLHSELNLSSLELGDSALYFCASSVEGLAGREQYFGPGTRLTVT.

This clone has just one count. The rearrangement links TRBV11-2 to TRBJ1-5, with TRBD1 as a possible D gene (6 bases). The CDR3 loop spans 15 amino acids. V shed 5 bases and J shed 7 bases, with 18 bases lying between them. Germline CDR1 SGHAT, CDR2 FQNNGV. CDR3 sequence reads: CASSLDPQGFQPQHF. CDR3 coding DNA: TGTGCCAGCAGCCTGGACCCACAGGGTTTCCAGCCCCAGCATTTT.

The chain is built from TRBV19 and TRBJ2-5, with D perhaps matching TRBD1 (6 bases). V shed 2 bases and J shed 2 bases, with 15 bases lying between them. Germline loops: CDR1 LNHDA, CDR2 SQIVND (reference sequence). The CDR3 is 16 residues long. CDR3 DNA sequence: TGTGCCAGTAGTATATCCTCCCAAAGGGGGCAAGAGACCCAGTACTTC. It is translated as CASSISSQRGQETQYF. The variable domain in full, with the rest retrieved from reference TRBV19 and TRBJ2-5, is DGGITQSPKYLFRKEGQNVTLSCEQNLNHDAMYWYRQDPGQGLRLIYYSQIVNDFQKGDIAEGYSVSREKKESFPLTVTSAQKNPTAFYLCASSISSQRGQETQYFGPGTRLLVL.

The chain joins TRBV5-1 to TRBJ2-1; 13 bases match TRBD2. CDR3 length equals 15 residues. Losses at the gene ends were 6 bases for V and 6 bases for J; bases not matched to a gene: 6. CDR1 and CDR2 (germline): SGHRS, YFSETQ. CDR3 DNA sequence: TGCGCCAGCACCGGACTAGCGGGAGTCGGCAATGAGCAGTTCTTC. Translation gives CASTGLAGVGNEQFF.

This clone was observed a few times. This CDR3 is CGGGVGQPQHF. In DNA form, the CDR3 reads TGTGGGGGGGGCGTCGGGCAGCCCCAGCATTTT. This chain links TRBV6-5 with TRBJ1-5, with D possibly TRBD1 on 6 matching bases. This CDR3 is built from 11 residues. In germline, CDR1 is MNHEY, CDR2 SVGAGI.

In this sample, this clone turned up once. The gene calls are TRBV29-1 and TRBJ1-1; a weak D match, TRBD1 (6 bases). The V gene lost 4 bases and the J gene lost 2 bases, with 8 bases spanning the gap. Germline V gene data show CDR1 as SQVTM and CDR2 as ANQGSEA. This CDR3 contains 12 residues. CDR3 sequence (DNA): TGCAGCGTTGCGGACAGTAACACTGAAGCTTTCTTT. Its protein is CSVADSNTEAFF. Looking up the rest from reference TRBV29-1 and TRBJ1-1 gives the full variable domain: SAVISQKPSRDICQRGTSLTIQCQVDSQVTMMFWYRQQPGQSLTLIATANQGSEATYESGFVIDKFPISRPNLTFSTLTVSNMSPEDSSIYLCSVADSNTEAFFGQGTRLTVV.

This sequence joins TRBV27 and TRBJ2-7; 7 bases line up with TRBD2. After removal of 0 bases from V and 4 bases from J, the junction contained 6 bases not matched to a gene. The CDR3 is 15 residues long. Germline CDR1 MNHEY, CDR2 SMNVEV (reference sequence). CDR3 DNA sequence: TGTGCCAGCAGTTTATCGAAAGGACTAGGGTACGAGCAGTACTTC. Its protein product is CASSLSKGLGYEQYF.

The chain recombines TRBV19 with TRBJ1-1, with 7 nucleotides matching TRBD1. With V trimmed by 9 bases and J by 4 bases, 14 bases remained unmatched. CDR3 size: 15 residues. Germline V gene sequence: CDR1 LNHDA, CDR2 SQIVND (reference sequence). The CDR3 DNA reads TGTGCCAGCAGCTTTGTTCAGGGGGGAACCACTGAAGCTTTCTTT. Translated, it gives CASSFVQGGTTEAFF.

The chain carries TRBV4-1 and TRBJ2-3, with D unresolved. The CDR3 has 13 residues. CDR1 is MGHRA and CDR2 is YSYEKL in the germline V gene. Trimming left V 8 bases short and J 0 bases short, with 9 bases between. CDR3 bases: TGCGCCAGCCGGACCCATAGCACAGATACGCAGTATTTT. Protein: CASRTHSTDTQYF.

This rearrangement joins TRBV9 to TRBJ2-1, with 9 bases that match TRBD2. This CDR3 is 15 amino acids long. Germline trimming cut 3 bases from V and 6 bases from J; bases unmatched to any gene: 7. The V gene's germline CDR1 is SGDLS and CDR2 YYNGEE. CDR3 sequence reads: CASSEGLARANEQFF. In DNA form, the CDR3 reads TGTGCCAGCAGCGAAGGACTAGCGAGGGCCAATGAGCAGTTCTTC.

The table lists this clone with a count of one. CDR3 loop: CASSPPTSGYEQYF. The CDR3 nucleotides are TGTGCCAGCTCACCACCCACTAGCGGTTACGAGCAGTACTTC. V gene TRBV18 combines with J gene TRBJ2-7; 8 bases align to TRBD2. CDR1 is KGHSH and CDR2 is LQKENI in the germline V gene. This CDR3 is built from 14 residues. V lost 0 bases, J lost 4 bases, and 2 bases stayed unmatched.

CDR3 nucleotide sequence: TGCGCCAGCAGCTCCGGACAGCCTAATCAGCCCCAGCATTTT. Translation: CASSSGQPNQPQHF. V usage is TRBV5-1 and J usage is TRBJ1-5; perhaps TRBD1 as D (6 bases). Germline V gene sequence: CDR1 SGHRS, CDR2 YFSETQ. The germline V and J ends were trimmed by 3 bases and 4 bases, with 11 bases remaining between them. The CDR3 has 14 residues.

The rearrangement joins TRBV4-2 to TRBJ2-7; 7 bases line up with TRBD2. Germline trimming cut 2 bases from V and 0 bases from J; bases unmatched to any gene: 7. The CDR3 covers 16 residues. Per germline, CDR1 LGHNA and CDR2 YNFKEQ. The CDR3 loop reads CASSQSSERGSYEQYF. DNA for the CDR3: TGTGCCAGCAGCCAATCTTCCGAGCGGGGCTCCTACGAGCAGTACTTC.